This T cell receptor beta chain comes out of a study of blood T cell repertoires in COVID-19. Study as a whole: Samples taken during acute and convalescent COVID-19 were collected in the United States, Italy and Spain. Sources were T cells, B-cell-depleted T cells, or PBMCs; the material itself was cDNA or gDNA.

The length of the CDR3 is 12 residues. Germline V gives CDR1 SGHTA, CDR2 FQGTGA. Trimming took 2 bases from V and 9 from J, leaving 10 bases between them. The data were produced by immunoSEQ multiplex PCR, yet TCRdb's version contains in-frame clones alone and is incomplete. Here the sample spans some 190,000 clones, about 85% being singletons. What was sequenced was peripheral blood. The V call is TRBV7-3, the J call TRBJ1-1; D is uncertain. The clonotype comes from a woman aged 80 or over with acute or convalescent COVID-19. The CDR3 DNA is TGTGCCAGCAGCTTACAGCGCACAAAAGCTTTCTTT. It translates to CASSLQRTKAFF.